This is a list of T cell receptor beta chains from one sample in a study of blood T cell repertoires in COVID-19. Some clones are missing from TCRdb's copy, which holds only in-frame ones; the method was immunoSEQ multiplex PCR. This sample has about 150,000 clones, with around nine tenths found just once. The material sequenced was peripheral blood. The source is a woman in her 70s with acute or convalescent COVID-19. Both conserved end residues are part of each CDR3. The D gene is left open where the match is weak.

V	D	J	CDR3
TRBV5-1	TRBD1	TRBJ2-1	CASSPGGTGTYNEQFF
TRBV6-5	TRBD1	TRBJ1-5	CASRKRDRGSQPQHF
TRBV6-1	-	TRBJ1-4	CASSDIRGGGSEKLFF
TRBV30	-	TRBJ1-2	CAWSVRGMGPSGYTF
TRBV7-9	-	TRBJ2-5	CASSFGGGFGFQETQYF
TRBV2	-	TRBJ1-2	CASKSTNYGYTF
TRBV6-5	TRBD1	TRBJ1-1	CASSGGDSPPPGAFF
TRBV6-6	TRBD2	TRBJ2-2	CASQGLVNTGELFF
TRBV3-1/TRBV3-2	-	TRBJ1-5	CASSPLGWQPQHF
TRBV19	TRBD1	TRBJ1-3	CASTLTGGAGNTIYF